This section outlines one T cell receptor (beta chain) sequence together with its context. Primers: 60 Vbeta forward and 13 Jbeta reverse. Repertoires were generated with immunoSEQ multiplex PCR, while TCRdb's copy carries only in-frame clones and drops some. The sample includes more than 200,000 clones, 60% to 80% seen only once; the top ten take roughly 1.9%. Germline CDR1 and CDR2: MGHRA and YSYEKL. Trimming removed 0 bases from V and 15 bases from J, with 18 bases in between. This CDR3 is 14 amino acids long. This specimen comes from a study of cytomegalovirus exposure and HLA in healthy donors. The source of this sequence is a man younger than 30 in good health and CMV-seronegative. The chain joins TRBV4-1 to TRBJ2-1; D is perhaps TRBD2 (6 bases). Sequencing input: PBMCs. CDR3 sequence: CASSQDIGGMGGFF. Written as DNA, the CDR3 is TGCGCCAGCAGCCAAGATATTGGCGGGATGGGGGGGTTCTTC.